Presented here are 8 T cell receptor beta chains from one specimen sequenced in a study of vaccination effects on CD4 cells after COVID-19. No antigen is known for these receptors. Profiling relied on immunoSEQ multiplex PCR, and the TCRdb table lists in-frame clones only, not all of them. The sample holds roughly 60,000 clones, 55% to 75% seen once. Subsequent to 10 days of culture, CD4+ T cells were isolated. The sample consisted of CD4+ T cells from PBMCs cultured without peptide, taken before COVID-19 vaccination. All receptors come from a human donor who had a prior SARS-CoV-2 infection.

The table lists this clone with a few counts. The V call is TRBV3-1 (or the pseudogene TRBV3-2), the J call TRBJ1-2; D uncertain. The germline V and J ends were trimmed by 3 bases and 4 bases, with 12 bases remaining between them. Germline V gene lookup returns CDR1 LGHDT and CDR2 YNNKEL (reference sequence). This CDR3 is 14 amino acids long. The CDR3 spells CASSHRGLLYGYTF. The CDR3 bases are TGTGCCAGCAGCCATCGAGGGCTCCTCTATGGCTACACCTTC.

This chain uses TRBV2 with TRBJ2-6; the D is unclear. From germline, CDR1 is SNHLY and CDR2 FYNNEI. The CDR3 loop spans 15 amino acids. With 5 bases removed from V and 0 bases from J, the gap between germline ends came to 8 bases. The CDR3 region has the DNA TGTGCCAGCAGTATTTCTAACTCTGGGGCCAACGTCCTGACTTTC. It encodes CASSISNSGANVLTF. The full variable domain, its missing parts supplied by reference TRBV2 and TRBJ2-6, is EPEVTQTPSHQVTQMGQEVILRCVPISNHLYFYWYRQILGQKVEFLVSFYNNEISEKSEIFDDQFSVERPDGSNFTLKIRSTKLEDSAMYFCASSISNSGANVLTFGAGSRLTVL.

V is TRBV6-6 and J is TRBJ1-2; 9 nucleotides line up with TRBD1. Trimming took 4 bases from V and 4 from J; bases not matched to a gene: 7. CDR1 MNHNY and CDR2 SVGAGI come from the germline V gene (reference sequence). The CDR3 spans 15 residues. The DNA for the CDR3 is TGTGCCAGCAGTTGGGACAGGGCCCATTTCTATGGCTACACCTTC. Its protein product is CASSWDRAHFYGYTF.

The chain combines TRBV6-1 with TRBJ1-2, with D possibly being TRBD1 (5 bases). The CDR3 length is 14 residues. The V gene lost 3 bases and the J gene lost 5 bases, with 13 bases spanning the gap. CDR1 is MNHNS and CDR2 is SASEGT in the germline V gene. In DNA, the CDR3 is TGTGCCAGCAGTGATGGGGACGGTGCATATGGCTACACCTTC. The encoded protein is CASSDGDGAYGYTF.

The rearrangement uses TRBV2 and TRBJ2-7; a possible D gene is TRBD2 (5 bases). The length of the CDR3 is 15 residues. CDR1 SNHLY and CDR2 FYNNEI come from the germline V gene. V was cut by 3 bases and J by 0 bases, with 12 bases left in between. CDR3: CASSDNGDRSYEQYF. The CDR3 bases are TGTGCCAGCAGTGATAACGGGGATCGCTCCTACGAGCAGTACTTC.

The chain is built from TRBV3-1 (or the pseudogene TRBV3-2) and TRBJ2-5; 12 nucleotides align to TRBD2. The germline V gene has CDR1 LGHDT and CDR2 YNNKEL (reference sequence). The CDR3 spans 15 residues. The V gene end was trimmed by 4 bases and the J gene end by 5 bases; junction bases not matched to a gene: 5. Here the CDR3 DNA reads TGTGCCAGCAGCCCTAGCGGGGGGGCCTGGGAGACCCAGTACTTC. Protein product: CASSPSGGAWETQYF.

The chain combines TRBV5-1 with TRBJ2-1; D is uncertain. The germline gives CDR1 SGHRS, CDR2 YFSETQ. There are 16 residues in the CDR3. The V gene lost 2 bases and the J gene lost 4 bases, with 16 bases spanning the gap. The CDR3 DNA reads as TGCGCCAGCAGCTTCAGTTTTATGGGAAGTTACAATGAGCAGTTCTTC. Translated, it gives CASSFSFMGSYNEQFF.

CDR3 coding DNA: TGTGCCAGCAGCCAATATACTCGAAATAATGAGCAGTTCTTC. Amino acid sequence: CASSQYTRNNEQFF. The chain employs TRBV5-4 and TRBJ2-1; D is unresolved. Between the trimmed V and J ends, which lost 4 bases and 7 bases, there was a span of 15 bases. CDR3 length equals 14 residues. CDR1 and CDR2 from the germline V gene are SGHNT and YYREEE (reference sequence).